This T cell receptor (beta chain) was recorded in a study of blood T cell repertoires in COVID-19. For the study at large: Researchers got acute and convalescent COVID-19 samples from the United States, Italy and Spain. In each case, the material was cDNA or gDNA derived from T cells, B-cell-depleted T cells, or PBMCs.

J gave up 5 bases and V 7 bases, and 10 bases lay outside the gene matches. The CDR3 loop spans 14 amino acids. The germline CDR1 and CDR2 sequences are MNHEY and SVGAGI. In the authors' workflow: It was from reference gene primer amplification that nucleated cell counts were estimated. Measured with immunoSEQ multiplex PCR; TCRdb has only the in-frame clones, and not every one. The DNA was the basis for D and trimming; V, J and clone size are from that table. This table has roughly 250,000 clones, 65% to 90% appearing once. Sample: peripheral blood. The receptor was derived from a woman in her fifties or sixties with acute or convalescent COVID-19. The chain links TRBV6-5 to TRBJ2-5; 7 bases match TRBD2. CDR3 in amino acids: CASTLTSVGETQYF. The CDR3, as DNA: TGTGCCAGCACCCTTACTAGCGTGGGGGAGACCCAGTACTTC.